A single sample gave rise to the 25 T cell receptor beta chains below, sequenced in a study of blood T cells in healthy people across ages. A sample-barcoded 5' primer and a J-beta primer mix were used in a second PCR of roughly 7 to 12 cycles. TCRdb reprocessed the 5' RACE reads via MiXCR and lists one record per CDR3 protein. The repertoire holds over 1,300,000 distinct CDR3 sequences, approximately 59% seen once, with over 6.5% in the top ten. Sequenced input: blood. The receptors were sampled from a man aged 18 to 35 in good health.

This sequence joins TRBV11-2 and TRBJ2-6; D gene ambiguous. The germline CDR1 and CDR2 sequences are SGHAT and FQNNGV. Trimming left V 0 bases short and J 3 bases short, with 6 bases between. There are 15 residues in the CDR3. The CDR3 coding sequence is TGTGCCAGCAGCTTAGAAGTAGGTGGGGCCAACGTCCTGACTTTC. Protein product: CASSLEVGGANVLTF.

The chain links TRBV29-1 to TRBJ2-7, with D possibly being TRBD2 (5 bases). Germline assignment: CDR1 SQVTM and CDR2 ANQGSEA. The germline V and J ends were trimmed by 4 bases and 2 bases, with 12 bases remaining between them. The length of the CDR3 is 13 residues. This CDR3 reads CSVGGQTTYEQYF. For the CDR3, the DNA is TGCAGCGTTGGAGGGCAGACCACCTACGAGCAGTACTTC.

The chain uses TRBV7-9 and TRBJ2-7; D not resolved. This CDR3 contains 15 residues. Trimming took 3 bases from V and 0 from J, leaving 12 bases between them. Germline V gene lookup returns CDR1 SEHNR and CDR2 FQNEAQ (reference sequence). The chain's CDR3 is CASSFLRSRSYEQYF. The CDR3 DNA follows: TGTGCCAGCAGCTTCCTCAGGTCGCGCTCCTACGAGCAGTACTTC.

This clonotype has more than one count but fewer than ten. The chain combines TRBV7-9 with TRBJ2-1, with a tentative D call TRBD1 (6 bases). The germline CDR1 and CDR2 sequences are SEHNR and FQNEAQ (reference sequence). The CDR3 covers 17 residues. Trimming removed 5 bases at V and 1 base at J, with 18 bases between. Here the CDR3 reads CASSTNKQGPSYNEQFF. The CDR3 region has the DNA TGTGCCAGCAGCACGAATAAACAGGGTCCGTCCTACAATGAGCAGTTCTTC.

A few counts support this clonotype. The V and J genes are TRBV28 and TRBJ1-6; TRBD1 aligns across 8 bases. Germline V gene data show CDR1 as MDHEN and CDR2 as SYDVKM. The CDR3 is 14 residues long. J lost 10 bases, V lost 7 bases, and 9 bases had no gene match. The CDR3 region has the DNA TGTGCCAGCATCCCGACAGGGGAAGGATCACCCCTCCACTTT. Protein: CASIPTGEGSPLHF. Together with reference TRBV28 and TRBJ1-6, the CDR3 gives the full variable domain: DVKVTQSSRYLVKRTGEKVFLECVQDMDHENMFWYRQDPGLGLRLIYFSYDVKMKEKGDIPEGYSVSREKKERFSLILESASTNQTSMYLCASIPTGEGSPLHFGNGTRLTVT.

The V gene is TRBV29-1, the J gene TRBJ1-2; 12 bases agree with TRBD1. The CDR3 sequence is 16 residues long. Looked up from germline, CDR1 is SQVTM and CDR2 is ANQGSEA. V was clipped by 4 bases and J by 2 bases; unmatched bases: 8. The CDR3 region has the DNA TGCAGCGTTGGGGGGCCGGGACAGGGGGCCAACTATGGCTACACCTTC. Protein product: CSVGGPGQGANYGYTF.

V gene TRBV6-5 combines with J gene TRBJ2-5; no definite D call. V was trimmed by 0 bases and J by 4 bases, leaving 15 bases between them. This CDR3 spans 16 amino acids. The germline V gene has CDR1 MNHEY and CDR2 SVGAGI. DNA of the CDR3: TGTGCCAGCAGTTACTCGAACACGGGCGATGCAGAGACCCAGTACTTC. This sequence encodes CASSYSNTGDAETQYF.

This rearrangement joins TRBV12-3 or TRBV12-4 to TRBJ1-2; the D gene is possibly TRBD1 (5 bases). Deletions cut 5 bases from V and 6 bases from J, with 13 bases between. The CDR3 has 13 residues. Here the CDR3 DNA reads TGTGCCAGCAGTCCGCGGGGGGAGAATGGCTACACCTTC. Translating gives CASSPRGENGYTF.

V and J are TRBV20-1 and TRBJ2-1; 7 bases are a match to TRBD2. CDR3 size: 14 residues. Germline loops: CDR1 DFQATT, CDR2 SNEGSKA (reference sequence). Trimming cost V 0 bases and J 9 bases; bases outside gene matches: 8. The DNA for the CDR3 is TGCAGTGCTAGAGACGAGCGGGGTGGGAGTGAGCAGTTCTTC. This codes for CSARDERGGSEQFF.

CDR3 in DNA: TGTGCCATCAGTGAGTCGGGGCAGGATTACGAGCAGTACTTC. This sequence encodes CAISESGQDYEQYF. The rearrangement joins TRBV10-3 to TRBJ2-7, with D possibly TRBD1 on 5 matching bases. Trimming removed 0 bases at V and 4 bases at J, with 10 bases between. The CDR3 has 14 amino acids. CDR1 and CDR2 (germline): ENHRY, SYGVKD.

The chain uses TRBV5-5 and TRBJ2-1; unclear D gene. Germline-derived CDR1 and CDR2 are SGHKS and YYEKEE (reference sequence). The CDR3 length is 14 residues. Trimming took off 0 bases at V and 6 bases at J, with 10 bases between the two ends. CDR3 nucleotides: TGTGCCAGCAGCTTGGCTCTGCGCGGCAATGAGCAGTTCTTC. Translated: CASSLALRGNEQFF.

J is TRBJ2-1 and V is TRBV12-3 or TRBV12-4, with 8 bases aligning to TRBD1. Losses at the gene ends were 7 bases for V and 7 bases for J; bases not matched to a gene: 6. The length of the CDR3 is 13 residues. CDR3 region: CASTSTGENEQFF. DNA for the CDR3: TGTGCCAGCACCTCGACAGGGGAGAATGAGCAGTTCTTC.

The chain joins TRBV5-1 to TRBJ2-3, with a possible D match to TRBD2 (5 bases). The germline CDR1 and CDR2 sequences are SGHRS and YFSETQ. The V end was cut by 6 bases, the J end by 3 bases, with 20 bases between. This CDR3 region has 16 residues. CDR3 sequence reads: CASTSGAQTGTDTQYF. The CDR3 DNA reads TGCGCCAGCACGAGCGGAGCCCAAACGGGGACAGATACGCAGTATTTT.

V gene TRBV5-1 combines with J gene TRBJ2-4; 12 bases map to TRBD2. This CDR3 has 15 amino acids. The germline gives CDR1 SGHRS, CDR2 YFSETQ. Trimming removed 4 bases from V and 13 bases from J; junction bases left unmatched: 12. For the CDR3, the DNA is TGCGCCAGCAGCATCAGACTAGCGGGAGCGGGGGAGCAGTACTTC. It codes for CASSIRLAGAGEQYF.

The chain is built from TRBV12-3 or TRBV12-4 and TRBJ2-1; no firm D call. CDR3 length equals 11 residues. With 7 bases removed from V and 7 bases from J, the gap between germline ends came to 8 bases. CDR3 protein: CASTHQNEQFF. CDR3 coding DNA: TGTGCCAGCACCCACCAGAATGAGCAGTTCTTC.

The chain has TRBV29-1 and TRBJ2-7; D may correspond to TRBD1 or TRBD2 (6 bases each). The germline V gene encodes CDR1 SQVTM and CDR2 ANQGSEA. Trimming left V 4 bases short and J 4 bases short, with 20 bases between. CDR3 length: 15 residues. CDR3 sequence: CSVAPTGRGTYEQYF. Here the CDR3 DNA reads TGCAGCGTTGCTCCCACAGGTAGGGGGACTTACGAGCAGTACTTC.

The V gene is TRBV20-1, the J gene TRBJ2-3; D gene unclear. CDR1 and CDR2 (germline): DFQATT, SNEGSKA (reference sequence). The CDR3 sequence is 14 residues long. V dropped 1 base and J dropped 7 bases, with 15 bases sitting between them. DNA of the CDR3: TGCAGTGCTAGAGTCATCCAGCCCGAAAATACGCAGTATTTT. Protein sequence: CSARVIQPENTQYF.

J is TRBJ2-1 and V is TRBV5-1; TRBD1 might be the D (5 bases). The length of the CDR3 is 14 residues. CDR1 and CDR2 (germline): SGHRS, YFSETQ. The germline V and J ends were trimmed by 6 bases and 7 bases, with 17 bases remaining between them. The CDR3 DNA is TGCGCCAGCAAACAGGACACGGTCGGGAATGAGCAGTTCTTC. As protein: CASKQDTVGNEQFF.

J is TRBJ1-4 and V is TRBV11-2; perhaps TRBD1 as D (6 bases). The ends were cut back, 6 bases at V and 8 bases at J, with 16 bases in the middle. This CDR3 comprises 14 residues. Germline values: CDR1 SGHAT, CDR2 FQNNGV. CDR3 sequence reads: CASSQTGKREKLFF. In DNA form, the CDR3 reads TGTGCCAGCAGTCAAACAGGGAAACGGGAAAAACTGTTTTTT. The entire variable domain, with the rest obtained from reference TRBV11-2 and TRBJ1-4, is as follows: EAGVAQSPRYKIIEKRQSVAFWCNPISGHATLYWYQQILGQGPKLLIQFQNNGVVDDSQLPKDRFSAERLKGVDSTLKIQPAKLEDSAVYLCASSQTGKREKLFFGSGTQLSVL.

In nucleotides, the CDR3 is TGTGCCAGCAGCCAAGATCGGCTAGCAGCCTACGAGCAGTACTTC. Residues: CASSQDRLAAYEQYF. The chain combines TRBV4-2 with TRBJ2-7, with D tentatively TRBD2 (5 bases). Trimming removed 0 bases from V and 2 bases from J, with 11 bases in between. The CDR3 length is 15 residues. CDR1 is LGHNA and CDR2 is YNFKEQ in the germline V gene.

This clonotype has just a few counts. J is TRBJ2-7 and V is TRBV27; 10 bases line up with TRBD1. The V and J ends lost 3 bases and 4 bases, in that order; junction bases with no gene match: 6. In germline, CDR1 is MNHEY, CDR2 SMNVEV (reference sequence). CDR3 length: 15 amino acids. CDR3 loop: CASSLKGQGRYEQYF. The CDR3 DNA follows: TGTGCCAGCAGTTTGAAGGGACAGGGGAGGTACGAGCAGTACTTC.

This chain joins TRBV29-1 and TRBJ2-5, with TRBD1 as a possible D gene (6 bases). This CDR3 is built from 14 residues. V gave up 4 bases and J gave up 5 bases, with 17 bases separating them. Germline CDR1 reads SQVTM; CDR2 reads ANQGSEA. CDR3 region: CSVGGGRGEETQYF. CDR3 coding DNA: TGCAGCGTTGGGGGCGGCAGGGGAGAGGAGACCCAGTACTTC.

J is TRBJ2-3 and V is TRBV12-3 or TRBV12-4; possible D gene TRBD1, 5 bases. There are 14 residues in the CDR3. V lost 2 bases and J lost 4, with 10 bases in between. The CDR3 protein is CASSLTPGPDTQYF. The DNA of the CDR3 is TGTGCCAGCAGTTTAACCCCAGGGCCAGATACGCAGTATTTT.

The gene calls are TRBV5-1 and TRBJ2-7; tentative D call: TRBD2 (6 bases). Looked up from germline, CDR1 is SGHRS and CDR2 is YFSETQ. The CDR3 sequence is 12 residues long. V dropped 7 bases and J dropped 5 bases, with 13 bases sitting between them. In DNA form, the CDR3 reads TGCGCCAGCTCGTCGGGGGACCACGAGCAGTACTTC. It translates to CASSSGDHEQYF.

The CDR3 sequence: CASSLNDLGYREQYF. The CDR3 DNA is TGTGCCAGCAGCTTAAATGACCTGGGGTACAGAGAGCAGTACTTC. The genes are TRBV7-8 and TRBJ2-5; no firm D call. The CDR3 runs 15 residues. V dropped 2 bases and J dropped 11 bases, with 21 bases sitting between them. The germline V gene has CDR1 SGHVS and CDR2 FQNEAQ. Based on the CDR3 plus reference TRBV7-8 and TRBJ2-5, the full variable domain is GAGVSQSPRYKVAKRGQDVALRCDPISGHVSLFWYQQALGQGPEFLTYFQNEAQLDKSGLPSDRFFAERPEGSVSTLKIQRTQQEDSAVYLCASSLNDLGYREQYFGPGTRLLVL.